This T cell receptor (beta chain) was identified during a study of cytomegalovirus exposure and HLA in healthy donors. Turning to the study itself: The approximately 120 validation repertoires were produced on the same platform as the roughly 690 repertoires of the first cohort. This was reported in a later analysis. Whole-study results and caveats: Many donors shared some public TCRs, even though most TCR sequences were rare. A list of about 180 TCR beta chains associated with cytomegalovirus was given.

Clones were read by immunoSEQ multiplex PCR, and TCRdb kept only the in-frame ones, dropping some. The sample gives some 200,000 clones, approximately 86% of which show up once; about 7.2% is in the top ten. The V and J ends lost 0 bases and 3 bases respectively, with 16 bases between them. The germline CDR1 and CDR2 sequences are SGHRS and YFSETQ. This CDR3 is 16 amino acids long. Comments on this clone: Its antigen remains unidentified.

The sample comprised PBMCs. The TCR comes from a man aged 25-45 years in good health and CMV-seropositive. The gene calls are TRBV5-1 and TRBJ2-7, with D possibly TRBD1 on 7 matching bases. The CDR3: CASSLGGGTVSYEQYF. DNA of the CDR3: TGCGCCAGCAGCTTGGGAGGGGGGACAGTGAGCTACGAGCAGTACTTC.